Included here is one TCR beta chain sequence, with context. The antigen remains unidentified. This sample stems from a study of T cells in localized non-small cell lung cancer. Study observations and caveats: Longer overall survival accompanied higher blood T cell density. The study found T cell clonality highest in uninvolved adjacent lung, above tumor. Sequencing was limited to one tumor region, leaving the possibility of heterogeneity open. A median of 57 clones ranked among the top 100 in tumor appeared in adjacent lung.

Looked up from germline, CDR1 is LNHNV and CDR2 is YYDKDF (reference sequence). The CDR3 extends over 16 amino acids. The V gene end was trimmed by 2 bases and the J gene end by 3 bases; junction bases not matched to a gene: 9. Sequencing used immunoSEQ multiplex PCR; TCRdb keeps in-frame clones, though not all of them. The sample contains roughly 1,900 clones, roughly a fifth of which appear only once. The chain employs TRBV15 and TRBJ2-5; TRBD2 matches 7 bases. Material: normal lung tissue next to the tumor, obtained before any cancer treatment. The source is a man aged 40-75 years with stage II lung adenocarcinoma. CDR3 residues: CATSRSGRGSEETQYF. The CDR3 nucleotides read TGTGCCACCAGCAGATCAGGGCGGGGGAGTGAAGAGACCCAGTACTTC.